This entry features one TCR gamma chain sequence. This clone is considered large (0.1 to 1%). No antigen is known for it. No base qualities exist here, and no much larger clone lies one base off it. For sequencing, an Illumina MiSeq was employed. The study's processing was this. For publicity analysis, the Vgamma9Vdelta2 and nonVgamma9Vdelta2 bulk CDR3 files of each subject were merged into one combined repertoire per subject. Using base R and dplyr, each CDR3 amino acid sequence was checked across 9 single-cell datasets and roughly nine bulk repertoires to give a publicity score ranging from 0 to 19. For TCRdb, the public reads were processed anew by CATT, and duplicate DNA sequences were folded into one row. The V and J calls reflect TCRdb's pipeline rather than the authors' work. For this sample there are roughly 900 gamma-chain clones; roughly 4.5% appear just once. The ten largest clones take up approximately 6.6% of the sample.

This sample is drawn from a study of fetal and pediatric gammadelta thymocytes (dated by TCRdb to the early 2020s). Broadly, across the study: Previously published data and newly generated, unpublished data were combined in the bulk gammadelta thymocyte repertoires, which were used to strengthen a single-cell study of gammadelta thymocyte development. The bulk gammadelta thymocyte repertoires combined unpublished data with previously published data (refs 27,28). Bulk TCR repertoire data were included to raise the number of subjects and reinforce the CDR3 publicity analysis. The bulk gammadelta thymocyte repertoire set covered roughly ten subjects in total, 3 fetal thymus donors and 7 pediatric thymus donors. Results and caveats for the whole study, not just this receptor: Fetal gammadelta thymocyte repertoires were previously reported to be enriched for TRDV2, TRGV8 and TRGV9 usage, low N additions and public CDR3s compared with post-natal repertoires.

Staining of thymocytes was performed with Zombie NIR viability dye and with antibodies against CD3 (UCHT1), TCRgammadelta (11F2), TCRVgamma9 (IMMU360) and TCRVdelta2 (IMMU389). TRD and TRG CDR3 repertoires were generated in bulk, separately, from sorted Vgamma9Vdelta2 and nonVgamma9Vdelta2 gammadelta thymocytes obtained from human fetal and pediatric thymuses. Pediatric thymus tissue was obtained in Belgium from children undergoing cardiac surgery. The ages of the pediatric thymus donors in the study ranged between roughly 1 and 12 years. Thymic cell suspensions were prepared from fetal and post-natal thymuses as described previously. NonVgamma9Vdelta2 thymocytes were sorted as CD3+ gammadeltaTCR+ cells lacking the Vgamma9+Vdelta2+ phenotype. A FACS Aria III cell sorter (BD Biosciences) was used to carry out the cell sorting. CDR1 and CDR2, per the germline V gene, are EGSNGY and YDSYNSKV. Ends trimmed: V by 0 bases, J by 4 bases; bases unmatched to a gene: 6. Spanning cysteine to phenylalanine, the CDR3 consists of 14 amino acids. Only CDR3 DNA is held: 42 bases, read in frame from base 1.

This chain is built from TRGV2 and TRGJ1 or TRGJ2. The sample taken for sequencing was non-Vgamma9Vdelta2 gamma-delta T cells from the thymus. The cell subset or site label on this specimen signifies: CD3+gammadeltaTCR+ thymocytes not co-expressing Vgamma9 and Vdelta2. This TCR was recovered from a child who underwent cardiac surgery and was recorded as healthy. The CDR3 sequence is CATWDGQGYYKKLF. The sequenced DNA: TGTGCCACCTGGGACGGGCAAGGATATTATAAGAAACTCTTT.